This TCR beta chain was identified during a study of T cell changes during pregnancy in multiple sclerosis. The CDR3 spans 16 residues. The data were produced by immunoSEQ multiplex PCR, yet TCRdb's version contains in-frame clones alone and is incomplete. The table lists around 27,000 clones, 85% to 95% of them singletons. The V call is TRBV21-1, the J call TRBJ2-1; the tabulated D call, TRBD2, remains unverified against the DNA. TRBV21-1 is noted as a pseudogene. The material was CD4+ T cells from peripheral blood mononuclear cells, obtained after pregnancy. The TCR was taken from a female donor with multiple sclerosis, enrolled in a pregnancy study. The CDR3 region is CASTPINPNRGNEQFF. Here the CDR3 DNA reads TGTGCCAGCACTCCGATTAACCCTAACCGGGGAAATGAGCAGTTCTTC.